The rows below give T cell receptor beta chains drawn from one sample of a study of blood T cell repertoires in COVID-19. Sequencing was performed with immunoSEQ multiplex PCR; in TCRdb, only in-frame clones are kept and a portion is missing. The data show approximately 29,000 clones, roughly nine tenths seen once. The source material was peripheral blood. Every receptor here comes from a man aged 70 or older with active COVID-19. Each CDR3 is given with its conserved first and last residue. The order of the fields is CDR3 protein, J gene, V gene.

CASKRESNQPQHF TRBJ1-5 TRBV6-5
CASSWALAGGYNEQFF TRBJ2-1 TRBV5-6
CASTLRGSWKATNEKLFF TRBJ1-4 TRBV27
CAIRSGGGLQETQYF TRBJ2-5 TRBV10-3
CASSVRDRGLFTGELFF TRBJ2-2 TRBV2
CASSSGGNGYTF TRBJ1-2 TRBV6-5
CATSDAASGRAGTGELFF TRBJ2-2 TRBV24-1
CASSPRDRGNTMSRGYTF TRBJ1-2 TRBV5-1
CASSLGAGGGYTF TRBJ1-2 TRBV11-2
CASSRGGESNQPQHF TRBJ1-5 TRBV18
CASSTSGSGDTQYF TRBJ2-3 TRBV19
CATSIGAGELFF TRBJ2-2 TRBV24-1
CASSDGGTPGNQPQHF TRBJ1-5 TRBV7-9
CASSYRGSSYGYTF TRBJ1-2 TRBV6-5
CASSILAGDAGELFF TRBJ2-2 TRBV19
CATSDSGRGSNQPQHF TRBJ1-5 TRBV24-1
CASSLRGGKEQYF TRBJ2-7 TRBV5-4
CASSQGGSARYGYTF TRBJ1-2 TRBV11-2
CSAVLKEAFF TRBJ1-1 TRBV20-1
CASSLSGSSYNEQFF TRBJ2-1 TRBV6-5
CASGTGGYYEQYF TRBJ2-7 TRBV7-2
CASRKNPTNTDTQYF TRBJ2-3 TRBV7-2
CASSLGGGSYYEQYF TRBJ2-7 TRBV5-4
CASSLAQGLGQPQHF TRBJ1-5 TRBV7-2
CAWSVTVGTEAFF TRBJ1-1 TRBV30
CASSLSGGPYGYTF TRBJ1-2 TRBV25-1
CASTTSVPYEQYF TRBJ2-7 TRBV12-3/TRBV12-4
CADDRGVDGELFF TRBJ2-2 TRBV21-1
CASSQGVADRGGEQYF TRBJ2-7 TRBV3-1/TRBV3-2